What follows are 22 T cell receptor beta chains derived from one specimen sequenced in a study of blood T cells in healthy people across ages. Next came a second PCR, run for about 6 to 12 cycles, which used a sample-barcoded 5' primer along with a J-beta primer mix. TCRdb re-analysed the 5' RACE reads in MiXCR, keeping a single row per CDR3 protein. Of 1.5 million to 2 million distinct CDR3 sequences listed, 40% to 55% are singletons. Sequenced: blood. Receptor source: a middle-aged woman in good health.

The chain joins TRBV7-2 to TRBJ1-2; tentative D call: TRBD1 (5 bases). This CDR3 has 15 amino acids. The ends were cut back, 3 bases at V and 5 bases at J, with 16 bases in the middle. Looked up from germline, CDR1 is SGHTA and CDR2 is FQGNSA. CDR3 coding DNA: TGTGCCAGCAGCTTGTGGACCGGGACGCGGTATGGCTACACCTTC. Encoded protein: CASSLWTGTRYGYTF.

This clonotype was picked up one time. The rearrangement links TRBV6-2 or TRBV6-3 to TRBJ2-5; TRBD2 matches at 12 bases. CDR1 and CDR2 (germline): MNHEY, SVGEGT. Trimming cost V 7 bases and J 2 bases; bases outside gene matches: 5. The CDR3 loop spans 15 amino acids. The CDR3 DNA is TGTGCCAGCAAAAAGACTAGCGGGGGACAAGAGACCCAGTACTTC. Protein: CASKKTSGGQETQYF.

The chain couples TRBV11-3 to TRBJ2-1; no firm D call. In germline, CDR1 is SGHNT, CDR2 YENEEA. Trimming removed 5 bases from V and 7 bases from J, with 15 bases in between. This CDR3 has 14 residues. The CDR3 region is CASSLSTWGNEQFF. In DNA form, the CDR3 reads TGTGCCAGCAGCCTAAGTACCTGGGGTAATGAGCAGTTCTTC. Complete variable domain (other parts from reference TRBV11-3 and TRBJ2-1): EAGVVQSPRYKIIEKKQPVAFWCNPISGHNTLYWYLQNLGQGPELLIRYENEEAVDDSQLPKDRFSAERLKGVDSTLKIQPAELGDSAVYLCASSLSTWGNEQFFGPGTRLTVL.

The CDR3 protein is CASSQDPATSGGAGDEQFF. The CDR3 DNA reads as TGTGCCAGCAGCCAAGATCCCGCGACTAGCGGGGGGGCCGGGGATGAGCAGTTCTTC. This chain links TRBV3-1 with TRBJ2-1, with 14 bases identical to TRBD2. The trim removed 0 bases at V and 8 bases at J, leaving 12 bases unmatched. Germline-derived CDR1 and CDR2 are LGHDT and YNNKEL (reference sequence). The CDR3 covers 19 residues.

V and J are TRBV28 and TRBJ2-3, with D possibly TRBD1 on 6 matching bases. The V and J ends lost 2 bases and 1 base respectively, with 16 bases between them. This CDR3 region has 17 residues. Germline loops: CDR1 MDHEN, CDR2 SYDVKM. The CDR3 spells CASSLMGQGMGTDTQYF. The CDR3 DNA sequence: TGTGCCAGCAGTTTAATGGGGCAGGGGATGGGCACAGATACGCAGTATTTT. The full variable domain, rest sourced from reference TRBV28 and TRBJ2-3, is DVKVTQSSRYLVKRTGEKVFLECVQDMDHENMFWYRQDPGLGLRLIYFSYDVKMKEKGDIPEGYSVSREKKERFSLILESASTNQTSMYLCASSLMGQGMGTDTQYFGPGTRLTVL.

This clonotype was counted a few times. The J gene is TRBJ2-3, the V gene TRBV20-1, with D uncertain. CDR1 is DFQATT and CDR2 is SNEGSKA in the germline V gene (reference sequence). CDR3 length: 14 amino acids. The ends were cut back, 3 bases at V and 2 bases at J, with 12 bases in the middle. The chain's CDR3 is CSASPMALTDTQYF. As DNA, the CDR3 is TGCAGTGCTAGTCCTATGGCCCTCACAGATACGCAGTATTTT.

The rearrangement links TRBV6-2 or TRBV6-3 to TRBJ1-5, with TRBD1 as a possible D gene (5 bases). Germline CDR1 MNHEY, CDR2 SVGEGT. The V end was cut by 7 bases, the J end by 8 bases, with 18 bases between. The CDR3 runs to 14 residues. The CDR3 reads CASKIQASSEPQHF. The CDR3 nucleotides are TGTGCCAGCAAGATACAGGCGTCCTCGGAGCCCCAGCATTTT.

This rearrangement joins TRBV2 to TRBJ1-2; D possibly corresponds to TRBD1 (6 bases). Trimming removed 2 bases from V and 9 bases from J, with 16 bases in between. Germline values: CDR1 SNHLY, CDR2 FYNNEI. The CDR3 has 14 residues. This CDR3 is CASSETRTARSYTF. The CDR3 region has the DNA TGTGCCAGCAGTGAAACCCGGACAGCAAGAAGCTACACCTTC.

This chain uses TRBV20-1 with TRBJ2-3; tentatively, D is TRBD1 or TRBD2 (6 bases each). The CDR3 length is 15 residues. V was trimmed by 4 bases and J by 2 bases, leaving 16 bases between them. Germline CDR1 and CDR2: DFQATT and SNEGSKA (reference sequence). In DNA form, the CDR3 reads TGCAGTGCTACGAGTGCGGGACAACTCACAGATACGCAGTATTTT. The encoded protein is CSATSAGQLTDTQYF.

This clonotype was counted only a few times. The chain couples TRBV4-3 to TRBJ2-7; D tentatively reads TRBD1 or TRBD2 (7 bases each). This CDR3 comprises 17 residues. The V and J ends lost 0 bases and 5 bases respectively, with 20 bases between them. CDR1 and CDR2 (germline): LGHNA, YSLEER. In DNA form, the CDR3 reads TGCGCCAGCAGCCAAGATCGGGGAGGGGGCTTTGGCAACGAGCAGTACTTC. Translation gives CASSQDRGGGFGNEQYF.

The V and J genes are TRBV27 and TRBJ2-5; 9 bases map to TRBD1. In germline, CDR1 is MNHEY, CDR2 SMNVEV (reference sequence). The CDR3 has 17 amino acids. V shed 5 bases, J shed 6 bases, and the junction held 16 bases outside the gene matches. The CDR3: CASSPNTGGTGPKTQYF. In DNA, the CDR3 is TGTGCCAGCAGTCCCAACACCGGGGGGACAGGGCCTAAGACCCAGTACTTC.

The chain is built from TRBV3-1 and TRBJ1-2; D remains ambiguous. CDR1 LGHDT and CDR2 YNNKEL come from the germline V gene (reference sequence). V dropped 0 bases and J dropped 7 bases, with 12 bases sitting between them. The CDR3 has 14 residues. As DNA, the CDR3 is TGTGCCAGCAGCCAAGATTGGGCAGGCGGTGGCTACACCTTC. It specifies CASSQDWAGGGYTF.

V gene TRBV15 combines with J gene TRBJ2-7; a weak D match, TRBD2 (6 bases). TRBJ2-5 explains the end of the DNA better; the J call may be wrong. The germline V gene encodes CDR1 LNHNV and CDR2 YYDKDF (reference sequence). This CDR3 comprises 14 residues. DNA of the CDR3: TGTGCCACCAGCAGAGGGGCTAGCGCAGAGACCCAGTACTTC. Translating it yields CATSRGASAETQYF.

The V gene is TRBV6-2 or TRBV6-3, the J gene TRBJ2-1; D is unclear. Germline CDR1 reads MNHEY; CDR2 reads SVGEGT. Between the trimmed V and J ends, which lost 4 bases and 10 bases, there was a span of 14 bases. CDR3 length equals 13 residues. Here the CDR3 reads CASSSRATIEQFF. DNA of the CDR3: TGTGCCAGCAGTTCTCGGGCGACGATAGAGCAGTTCTTC.

The chain couples TRBV7-3 to TRBJ2-1; 8 bases are a match to TRBD2. With 5 bases clipped from V and 1 base from J, the junction kept 7 bases outside the gene matches. CDR3 length: 16 amino acids. The germline gives CDR1 SGHTA, CDR2 FQGTGA. The CDR3 DNA reads TGTGCCAGCAGCCCTTGGGGGACTAGTTCCTACAATGAGCAGTTCTTC. It codes for CASSPWGTSSYNEQFF.

This clonotype has only a few counts. This rearrangement joins TRBV7-2 to TRBJ2-1; the D is unclear. The CDR3 sequence is 15 residues long. V dropped 0 bases and J dropped 4 bases, with 10 bases sitting between them. Germline V gene data show CDR1 as SGHTA and CDR2 as FQGNSA. The CDR3 coding sequence is TGTGCCAGCAGCTTAGCCCCTAGATCTTACAATGAGCAGTTCTTC. It is translated as CASSLAPRSYNEQFF.

This clonotype was recorded at least ten times. The rearrangement uses TRBV7-2 and TRBJ2-7; 7 bases align to TRBD2. V lost 6 bases, J lost 0 bases, and 8 bases stayed unmatched. Germline values: CDR1 SGHTA, CDR2 FQGNSA. The CDR3 has 15 amino acids. DNA for the CDR3: TGTGCCAGCAGTGGTCTAGCGGAGAGCTCCTACGAGCAGTACTTC. This codes for CASSGLAESSYEQYF.

This clonotype was counted once. This chain connects TRBV19 to TRBJ2-1; D tentatively fits TRBD1 or TRBD2 (5 bases each). Germline CDR1 is LNHDA and CDR2 is SQIVND (reference sequence). The V and J ends lost 4 bases and 5 bases respectively, with 15 bases between them. This CDR3 has 15 residues. CDR3 in amino acids: CASSRPGPADNEQFF. The CDR3 nucleotides are TGTGCCAGTAGTAGGCCGGGACCAGCGGACAATGAGCAGTTCTTC.

J is TRBJ2-5 and V is TRBV13; 7 bases agree with TRBD2. The CDR3 is 14 residues long. The V segment lost 5 bases and the J segment 5 bases; nucleotides outside the gene matches: 8. Germline CDR1 and CDR2: PRHDT and FYEKMQ (reference sequence). CDR3 loop: CASSHGGGMETQYF. CDR3 nucleotide sequence: TGTGCCAGCAGCCATGGGGGGGGAATGGAGACCCAGTACTTC.

In this sample, this clonotype turned up a few times. CDR3: CASQPTDEKLFF. CDR3 DNA: TGTGCCAGCCAACCCACCGACGAAAAACTGTTTTTT. The chain recombines TRBV7-9 with TRBJ1-4; the D is unclear. V was clipped by 8 bases and J by 8 bases, with 12 bases between them. The length of the CDR3 is 12 residues. Germline V CDR1 and CDR2: SEHNR, FQNEAQ (reference sequence).

This clonotype was recorded a few times. The chain links TRBV4-3 to TRBJ1-2; D is unclear. The germline gives CDR1 LGHNA, CDR2 YSLEER. Deletions cut 1 base from V and 4 bases from J, with 16 bases between. The CDR3 extends over 16 amino acids. The DNA of the CDR3 is TGCGCCAGCAGCCAAGGATCGTCGGGGATCAGCTATGGCTACACCTTC. Protein: CASSQGSSGISYGYTF.

This clonotype has more than one count but fewer than ten. The V and J genes are TRBV14 and TRBJ2-1; D is ambiguous. CDR1 SGHDN and CDR2 FVKESK come from the germline V gene. V gave up 0 bases and J gave up 10 bases, with 7 bases separating them. This CDR3 region has 12 residues. In DNA, the CDR3 is TGTGCCAGCAGCCAAGATTTATCCGAGCAGTTCTTC. Its translation is CASSQDLSEQFF.